These 23 T cell receptor beta chains were all obtained from the same sample, sequenced in a study of siplizumab effects on memory and regulatory T cells. TCRdb's table, derived via immunoSEQ multiplex PCR, lists solely in-frame clones and lacks some. The data show 90,000 to 120,000 clones, 94% seen once. The sample taken for sequencing was Tregs sorted from blood. These receptor sequences come from a human donor in good health.

This clone was found once. The rearrangement joins TRBV6-1 to TRBJ2-3, with TRBD1 matching 8 bases. There are 13 residues in the CDR3. The V gene end was trimmed by 10 bases and the J gene end by 4 bases; junction bases not matched to a gene: 7. Germline assignment: CDR1 MNHNS and CDR2 SASEGT. The CDR3: CATHMDRADTQYF. CDR3 in DNA: TGTGCCACCCACATGGACAGGGCAGATACGCAGTATTTT.

The rearrangement joins TRBV19 to TRBJ1-5; possibly TRBD1 for D (6 bases). The CDR3 is made up of 13 amino acids. The germline V and J ends were trimmed by 3 bases and 6 bases, with 9 bases remaining between them. Germline values: CDR1 LNHDA, CDR2 SQIVND (reference sequence). This CDR3 is CASSIGGGQPQHF. Written as DNA, the CDR3 is TGTGCCAGTAGTATTGGGGGCGGTCAGCCCCAGCATTTT.

The chain is built from TRBV6-6 and TRBJ2-1; no definite D call. V lost 2 bases to trimming and J lost 2 bases, with 4 bases between them. The CDR3 loop spans 13 amino acids. CDR1 is MNHNY and CDR2 is SVGAGI in the germline V gene (reference sequence). CDR3 bases: TGTGCCAGCAGTTACAGGGCCTACAATGAGCAGTTCTTC. Encoded protein: CASSYRAYNEQFF.

The genes are TRBV5-1 and TRBJ2-2, with 10 positions matching TRBD2. The CDR3 spans 15 residues. With 3 bases clipped from V and 1 base from J, the junction kept 0 bases outside the gene matches. Germline loops: CDR1 SGHRS, CDR2 YFSETQ. CDR3 nucleotides: TGCGCCAGCAGCTGGACTAGCGGGAACACCGGGGAGCTGTTTTTT. Translation gives CASSWTSGNTGELFF.

The CDR3 reads CASTPSLGAQHF. The CDR3 DNA follows: TGTGCCAGCACTCCGAGTTTGGGGGCCCAGCATTTT. The chain carries TRBV28 and TRBJ1-5; D is perhaps TRBD1 (5 bases). V lost 7 bases, J lost 11 bases, and 15 bases lay in between. The length of the CDR3 is 12 residues. Looked up from germline, CDR1 is MDHEN and CDR2 is SYDVKM.

The chain joins TRBV2 to TRBJ2-2, with D hard to call. This CDR3 comprises 17 residues. V lost 8 bases, J lost 4 bases, and 23 bases lay in between. Germline V gives CDR1 SNHLY, CDR2 FYNNEI. The CDR3: CASSSVRPTSSTGELFF. The CDR3 nucleotides read TGTGCCAGCTCTTCTGTTCGGCCTACCAGTAGCACCGGGGAGCTGTTTTTT.

This clone appeared a few times. V gene TRBV6-1 combines with J gene TRBJ1-2; a possible D gene is TRBD1 (5 bases). Trimming removed 0 bases at V and 6 bases at J, with 11 bases between. Germline CDR1 reads MNHNS; CDR2 reads SASEGT. There are 14 residues in the CDR3. The CDR3 bases are TGTGCCAGCAGTGAAGCGCTGGGGGTTGATGGCTACACCTTC. Its translation is CASSEALGVDGYTF.

J is TRBJ2-3 and V is TRBV4-2; 11 positions agree with TRBD2. This CDR3 is 16 amino acids long. Per germline, CDR1 LGHNA and CDR2 YNFKEQ. J was trimmed by 4 bases and V by 3 bases; bases with no gene match: 6. The CDR3 reads CASSHPTSGSPDTQYF. In nucleotides, the CDR3 is TGTGCCAGCAGCCACCCCACTAGCGGGAGCCCAGATACGCAGTATTTT.

J is TRBJ2-3 and V is TRBV27; TRBD2 aligns across 10 bases. Losses at the gene ends were 6 bases for V and 2 bases for J; bases not matched to a gene: 8. Germline lookup yields CDR1 MNHEY and CDR2 SMNVEV (reference sequence). The CDR3 runs to 16 residues. The CDR3 sequence is CASSTLAGAPTDTQYF. CDR3 sequence (DNA): TGTGCCAGCAGCACCCTAGCGGGAGCTCCCACAGATACGCAGTATTTT.

The J gene is TRBJ2-3, the V gene TRBV6-5, with unresolved D. This CDR3 is 11 amino acids long. The germline CDR1 and CDR2 sequences are MNHEY and SVGAGI. Trimming shortened V by 5 bases and J by 2 bases, and 2 bases separated the two germline ends. The DNA of the CDR3 is TGTGCCAGCAGTCTCACAGATACGCAGTATTTT. Residues: CASSLTDTQYF.

Only one count was recorded for this clone. This chain links TRBV7-6 with TRBJ2-2; D is perhaps TRBD1 (8 bases). CDR1 is SGHVS, CDR2 FNYEAQ, per germline. The V end lost 6 bases, the J end lost 4 bases, and 15 bases lay between the germline ends. The CDR3 runs to 15 residues. In DNA, the CDR3 is TGTGCCAGCAGGTCAACAGGGGGGGGCACCGGGGAGCTGTTTTTT. It is translated as CASRSTGGGTGELFF.

J is TRBJ1-5 and V is TRBV19; 7 bases match TRBD1. V trimming: 7 bases; J trimming: 5 bases; junction bases outside the gene matches: 5. The CDR3 is made up of 13 amino acids. Germline CDR1 LNHDA, CDR2 SQIVND (reference sequence). In DNA form, the CDR3 reads TGTGCCAGTAATCATCAGGGGGATCAGCCCCAGCATTTT. Encoded protein: CASNHQGDQPQHF. The variable domain in full, with the rest retrieved from reference TRBV19 and TRBJ1-5, is DGGITQSPKYLFRKEGQNVTLSCEQNLNHDAMYWYRQDPGQGLRLIYYSQIVNDFQKGDIAEGYSVSREKKESFPLTVTSAQKNPTAFYLCASNHQGDQPQHFGDGTRLSIL.

The chain has TRBV7-2 and TRBJ2-3; no definite D call. The CDR3 has 18 residues. Trimming left V 1 base short and J 3 bases short, with 20 bases between. CDR1 and CDR2 from the germline V gene are SGHTA and FQGNSA. The CDR3 region has the DNA TGTGCCAGCAGCTTAGGCCGCCGAACCGCGCGCTGGACAGATACGCAGTATTTT. Translating gives CASSLGRRTARWTDTQYF.

V and J are TRBV7-2 and TRBJ2-7; D uncertain. Germline CDR1 and CDR2: SGHTA and FQGNSA. Trimming stripped 4 bases from V and 3 bases from J, with 13 bases between. This CDR3 spans 14 amino acids. For the CDR3, the DNA is TGTGCCAGCAGCTCGCTAACAGTTTACTACGAGCAGTACTTC. Translation: CASSSLTVYYEQYF.

This chain links TRBV15 with TRBJ1-2; the D is unclear. V lost 6 bases and J 2 bases, leaving 10 bases between the germline ends. The length of the CDR3 is 13 residues. Germline V gives CDR1 LNHNV, CDR2 YYDKDF (reference sequence). For the CDR3, the DNA is TGTGCCACCAGGAGGGAGACGAACTATGGCTACACCTTC. It yields the protein CATRRETNYGYTF.

The genes are TRBV5-1 and TRBJ2-7, with 11 bases aligning to TRBD1. The V segment lost 4 bases and the J segment 2 bases; nucleotides outside the gene matches: 2. The germline V gene has CDR1 SGHRS and CDR2 YFSETQ. The CDR3 covers 14 residues. The CDR3 bases are TGCGCCAGCAGCGGGGGACAGGGGGCCTACGAGCAGTACTTC. Protein: CASSGGQGAYEQYF.

The rearrangement uses TRBV6-5 and TRBJ1-3; 7 nucleotides align to TRBD1. With 6 bases clipped from V and 7 bases from J, the junction kept 12 bases outside the gene matches. CDR3 length equals 15 residues. CDR1 is MNHEY and CDR2 is SVGAGI in the germline V gene. The CDR3 is CASRRTPFRGNTIYF. In DNA, the CDR3 is TGTGCCAGCAGACGAACGCCCTTCAGGGGGAACACCATATATTTT.

The chain couples TRBV28 to TRBJ2-7, with 12 nucleotides matching TRBD2. This CDR3 is 16 amino acids long. Germline V gives CDR1 MDHEN, CDR2 SYDVKM. Trimming took 3 bases from V and 4 from J; bases not matched to a gene: 7. The CDR3 DNA reads TGTGCCAGCAGTTTTCTCGGACTAGCGGGATTTTACGAGCAGTACTTC. Translation gives CASSFLGLAGFYEQYF.

V and J are TRBV6-6 and TRBJ1-3; tentative D call: TRBD1 (5 bases). In germline, CDR1 is MNHNY, CDR2 SVGAGI (reference sequence). Trimming shortened V by 3 bases and J by 0 bases, and 12 bases separated the two germline ends. The CDR3 is 16 residues long. In nucleotides, the CDR3 is TGTGCCAGCAGTTATTGGGACCCAAACTCTGGAAACACCATATATTTT. Protein sequence: CASSYWDPNSGNTIYF.

The V call is TRBV28, the J call TRBJ2-5; 8 bases align to TRBD2. The CDR3 sequence is 17 residues long. J gave up 4 bases and V 2 bases, and 12 bases lay outside the gene matches. Germline lookup yields CDR1 MDHEN and CDR2 SYDVKM. The CDR3 sequence: CASSLRIGTSLGETQYF. The DNA for the CDR3 is TGTGCCAGCAGTTTAAGAATCGGGACTAGTTTAGGAGAGACCCAGTACTTC.

This chain joins TRBV6-1 and TRBJ1-5, with D possibly being TRBD1 (6 bases). CDR1 and CDR2 (germline): MNHNS, SASEGT. The CDR3 consists of 15 residues. Trimming cost V 6 bases and J 6 bases, with 18 bases left between them. Here the CDR3 reads CASRIGTILGQPQHF. As DNA, the CDR3 is TGTGCCAGCAGAATCGGGACAATTTTAGGTCAGCCCCAGCATTTT.

CDR3 in DNA: TGCGCCAGCAGCACGGGGACATTAGACTCCTACGAGCAGTACTTC. Translation gives CASSTGTLDSYEQYF. The genes are TRBV5-1 and TRBJ2-7; tentatively, D is TRBD1 (6 bases). Looked up from germline, CDR1 is SGHRS and CDR2 is YFSETQ. The length of the CDR3 is 15 residues. The V and J ends lost 4 bases and 0 bases respectively, with 14 bases between them.

The chain couples TRBV6-5 to TRBJ2-3; D is unclear. The CDR3 length is 12 residues. The germline CDR1 and CDR2 sequences are MNHEY and SVGAGI. Trimming left V 6 bases short and J 2 bases short, with 6 bases between. CDR3: CASRTVTDTQYF. CDR3 coding DNA: TGTGCCAGCAGGACCGTCACAGATACGCAGTATTTT.